This T cell receptor (beta chain) was sequenced for a study of blood T cell repertoires in COVID-19. Looking at the study overall: Acute and convalescent COVID-19 samples came from the United States, Italy and Spain. PBMCs, B-cell-depleted T cells, or T cells were the source of the cDNA or gDNA that made up the material.

Per the study methods: The authors estimated nucleated cell counts from reference gene primer amplification. The method was immunoSEQ multiplex PCR; TCRdb's version includes in-frame clones alone and lacks a portion of them. That table is the source of V, J and clone size, and D and trimming were worked out from the DNA. This sample has approximately 140,000 clones, with around 82% found just once. V lost 10 bases and J 4 bases, leaving 17 bases between the germline ends. There are 13 residues in the CDR3. The germline CDR1 and CDR2 sequences are MDHEN and SYDVKM. The sequenced sample was peripheral blood. The origin of this receptor is a man aged 60 to 69 with acute or convalescent COVID-19. The rearrangement joins TRBV28 to TRBJ2-7, with D possibly being TRBD2 (6 bases). The CDR3 spells CATQDGGLYEQYF. DNA for the CDR3: TGTGCCACCCAGGACGGGGGTCTATACGAGCAGTACTTC. The full variable domain, rest sourced from reference TRBV28 and TRBJ2-7, is DVKVTQSSRYLVKRTGEKVFLECVQDMDHENMFWYRQDPGLGLRLIYFSYDVKMKEKGDIPEGYSVSREKKERFSLILESASTNQTSMYLCATQDGGLYEQYFGPGTRLTVT.